The next 10 T cell receptor beta chains were all read from a single sample in a study of cytomegalovirus exposure and HLA in healthy donors. The primer mix had 60 Vbeta and 13 Jbeta primers. Sequencing was performed with immunoSEQ multiplex PCR; in TCRdb, only in-frame clones are kept and a portion is missing. The sample contains roughly 110,000 clones, more than 65% of which appear only once. The material sequenced was PBMCs. Source of these receptors: a woman aged 45-59 years in good health and CMV-seropositive.

V gene TRBV6-1 combines with J gene TRBJ2-1; 11 bases line up with TRBD2. The CDR3 is 16 amino acids. CDR1 MNHNS and CDR2 SASEGT come from the germline V gene. V trimming: 4 bases; J trimming: 15 bases; junction bases outside the gene matches: 17. The CDR3 DNA follows: TGTGCCAGCAGTGCCTCTAGCGGGGGGCCCTCCATAGCCCCGTTCTTC. The encoded protein is CASSASSGGPSIAPFF.

The rearrangement uses TRBV28 and TRBJ1-1; D gene ambiguous. This CDR3 is built from 15 residues. In germline, CDR1 is MDHEN, CDR2 SYDVKM. V was clipped by 3 bases and J by 0 bases, with 11 bases between them. CDR3 bases: TGTGCCAGCAGTTTGATAGTAGTCATGAACACTGAAGCTTTCTTT. Its translation is CASSLIVVMNTEAFF.

The chain recombines TRBV9 with TRBJ2-7; 8 positions agree with TRBD1. This CDR3 spans 13 amino acids. The germline V gene encodes CDR1 SGDLS and CDR2 YYNGEE. V dropped 4 bases and J dropped 4; count of bases not matched to a gene: 4. CDR3 DNA sequence: TGTGCCAGCAGCATCCGGACAGGGTACGAGCAGTACTTC. It specifies CASSIRTGYEQYF.

CDR3 region: CASSLAGALTDTQYF. CDR3 DNA sequence: TGTGCCAGCAGTCTAGCGGGGGCCCTCACAGATACGCAGTATTTT. The rearrangement uses TRBV6-6 and TRBJ2-3; TRBD2 matches at 10 bases. The CDR3 has 15 amino acids. The trim removed 5 bases at V and 2 bases at J, leaving 4 bases unmatched. CDR1 is MNHNY, CDR2 SVGAGI, per germline (reference sequence).

The CDR3 region has the DNA TGTGCCAGCAGCTTAGTGTTTCGGGGGGCGAGAGGCTACACCTTC. Translating gives CASSLVFRGARGYTF. The chain has TRBV11-3 and TRBJ1-2, with D perhaps TRBD1 (6 bases). This CDR3 has 15 residues. Trimming left V 1 base short and J 8 bases short, with 17 bases between. Germline V CDR1 and CDR2: SGHNT, YENEEA.

This clone was picked up one time. V and J are TRBV6-5 and TRBJ1-2; 7 nucleotides agree with TRBD1. The J segment lost 5 bases and the V segment lost 4 bases, leaving 7 bases of the junction unmatched. Per the germline V gene, CDR1 is MNHEY and CDR2 is SVGAGI. CDR3 length: 14 amino acids. The CDR3 loop is CASSFGGQPYGYTF. The CDR3 region has the DNA TGTGCCAGCAGTTTTGGGGGACAGCCTTATGGCTACACCTTC.

The rearrangement links TRBV28 to TRBJ1-1; D is possibly TRBD1 (6 bases). Germline lookup yields CDR1 MDHEN and CDR2 SYDVKM. The CDR3 is made up of 16 amino acids. V was trimmed by 2 bases and J by 11 bases, leaving 24 bases between them. The CDR3 region has the DNA TGTGCCAGCAGTTTACTTGGACAGAGTCTTGTCTTAAGGGCTTTCTTT. Translated, it gives CASSLLGQSLVLRAFF.

This clone was recorded a few times. The chain employs TRBV9 and TRBJ2-3, with 8 positions matching TRBD2. Germline V gene lookup returns CDR1 SGDLS and CDR2 YYNGEE. This CDR3 has 23 residues. The J segment lost 0 bases and the V segment lost 0 bases, leaving 24 bases of the junction unmatched. The CDR3 reads CASSVATSQRGGPSFPSTDTQYF. DNA of the CDR3: TGTGCCAGCAGCGTAGCTACGAGTCAACGGGGGGGCCCTAGCTTCCCTAGCACAGATACGCAGTATTTT.

The chain carries TRBV7-9 and TRBJ1-2, with D unresolved. V lost 5 bases, J lost 6 bases, and 13 bases lay in between. CDR1 and CDR2 from the germline V gene are SEHNR and FQNEAQ (reference sequence). The CDR3 spans 13 residues. The CDR3 DNA reads as TGTGCCAGCAGCGACCGTCGGGTAAATGGCTACACCTTC. It specifies CASSDRRVNGYTF.

The chain links TRBV6-1 to TRBJ1-2; TRBD1 agrees at 8 bases. The J segment lost 7 bases and the V segment lost 4 bases, leaving 11 bases of the junction unmatched. The CDR3 runs 15 residues. Per germline, CDR1 MNHNS and CDR2 SASEGT. As DNA, the CDR3 is TGTGCCAGCAGTGCCCGGACAGGGTCGGGGTCTGGCTACACCTTC. It encodes CASSARTGSGSGYTF.